A single T cell receptor (beta chain) is shown here with its context. Its antigen is not known. This entry is derived from a study of cytomegalovirus exposure and HLA in healthy donors. Points from the study as a whole: Serostatus for CMV was the only available immune exposure information.

The germline V and J ends were trimmed by 1 base and 8 bases, with 11 bases remaining between them. Per germline, CDR1 SGHTA and CDR2 FQGNSA. CDR3 length equals 13 residues. PCR primers comprised 60 Vbeta and 13 Jbeta primers. TCRdb's table, derived via immunoSEQ multiplex PCR, lists solely in-frame clones and lacks some. Among 150,000 to 200,000 clones listed, roughly 84% were seen once. The origin of this receptor is a man aged 25-45 years in good health and CMV-seropositive. This chain uses TRBV7-2 with TRBJ1-1; no clear D gene. Sequences were obtained from PBMCs. CDR3 in DNA: TGTGCCAGCAGCTTAGAACCACTCACCGAAGCTTTCTTT. It specifies CASSLEPLTEAFF.